These T cell receptor beta chains were read from a single sample in a study of CD8 T cells in ankylosing spondylitis. TCRdb called the 5' RACE reads again in MiXCR, with one record for every CDR3 protein. The sample shows roughly 700,000 distinct CDR3 sequences, around 20% of them seen only once. The material sequenced was blood, either unsorted or a sorted T cell fraction (not recorded which). The receptors here all came from a male donor with ankylosing spondylitis. Both conserved end residues are part of each CDR3. Each record gives: J gene, V gene, D gene, CDR3 protein. A D gene is named only where the DNA matches it firmly.

>TRBJ2-3|TRBV4-3|TRBD2
CASSQGLERTDTQYF
>TRBJ1-6|TRBV7-9|TRBD1
CASSLGDRDSPLHF
>TRBJ2-4|TRBV12-3/TRBV12-4|TRBD2
CASRLAGAKNIQYF
>TRBJ2-7|TRBV4-2|TRBD1
CASSPSGQGAQEQYF
>TRBJ2-1|TRBV7-3|.
CASSVNRDADKGF
>TRBJ2-5|TRBV11-1|.
CASSSRDDHVAQYF
>TRBJ2-3|TRBV5-1|.
CASSLATWGTDTQYF
>TRBJ1-5|TRBV6-5|.
CATILQPRSYSNQPQHF
>TRBJ2-1|TRBV4-1|TRBD2
CASSPRLLVEAGPRPFF
>TRBJ2-1|TRBV10-3|TRBD2
CAISESGTSSYNEQFF
>TRBJ1-6|TRBV5-5|.
CASSLVLENNSPLHF
>TRBJ1-6|TRBV6-1|TRBD1
CASSRSIGTGKTLHF
>TRBJ2-2|TRBV12-3/TRBV12-4|TRBD2
CASSFSGDNTGELFF
>TRBJ1-3|TRBV9|.
CASSVSRGPGNTIYF
>TRBJ1-1|TRBV29-1|.
CSVDDGLGTEAFF